Listed below are T cell receptor beta chains from one sample, sequenced in a study of radiotherapy plus CTLA-4 blockade in lung cancer. The repertoire was sequenced with immunoSEQ multiplex PCR; TCRdb's copy has only in-frame clones and lacks some. Altogether some 77,000 clones are present, 86% being singletons, with the ten largest covering just over 2%. The sample was peripheral blood, taken from a patient treated with radiotherapy plus ipilimumab. These receptors were obtained from a human donor with non-small cell lung cancer who had a partial response to radiotherapy plus ipilimumab. The CDR3 runs from the conserved cysteine through the conserved F or W. D genes are given only for firm matches. Clone size is not always given. Where it is, it says once, few, many or a class for expanded clones.

j_call: TRBJ1-2; d_call: TRBD1; v_call: TRBV29-1; clone_size: .; cdr3_nt: TGCAGCGGAGACAGGGGGGTCTATGGCTACACCTTC; cdr3_aa: CSGDRGVYGYTF
j_call: TRBJ2-4; d_call: .; v_call: TRBV7-2; clone_size: once; cdr3_nt: TGTGCCAGCAGCCCCACCCGGGAAGCCAAAAACATTCAGTACTTC; cdr3_aa: CASSPTREAKNIQYF
j_call: TRBJ2-1; d_call: .; v_call: TRBV28; clone_size: .; cdr3_nt: TGTGCCAGCAGTTTAAAAGGTCTAGCCAGACTTGAGCAGTTCTTC; cdr3_aa: CASSLKGLARLEQFF
j_call: TRBJ2-2; d_call: .; v_call: TRBV5-1; clone_size: .; cdr3_nt: TGCGCCAGCAATGTGGCAGGGCGGACCGGGGAGCTGTTTTTT; cdr3_aa: CASNVAGRTGELFF
j_call: TRBJ2-2; d_call: .; v_call: TRBV6-4; clone_size: .; cdr3_nt: TGTGCCACCGCCGCGAGCGGGGAGCTGTTTTTT; cdr3_aa: CATAASGELFF
j_call: TRBJ2-1; d_call: .; v_call: TRBV15; clone_size: once; cdr3_nt: TGTGCCACCAGCAGAGAGGCGGGATCCTACAATGAGCAGTTCTTC; cdr3_aa: CATSREAGSYNEQFF
j_call: TRBJ1-2; d_call: .; v_call: TRBV6-6; clone_size: once; cdr3_nt: TGTGCCAGCAGTTACATTCCAGGGGCGAACTATGGCTACACCTTC; cdr3_aa: CASSYIPGANYGYTF
j_call: TRBJ2-5; d_call: .; v_call: TRBV18; clone_size: once; cdr3_nt: TGTGCCAGCTCACCCGAGGGAGAGACCCAGTACTTC; cdr3_aa: CASSPEGETQYF
j_call: TRBJ1-1; d_call: TRBD1; v_call: TRBV28; clone_size: .; cdr3_nt: TGTGCCAGCAGAAGGACAGGGGGGAGCACTGAAGCTTTCTTT; cdr3_aa: CASRRTGGSTEAFF
j_call: TRBJ1-2; d_call: .; v_call: TRBV28; clone_size: .; cdr3_nt: TGTGCCAGCAGTCTAGCGCCTTTCCTACCCTATGGCTACACCTTC; cdr3_aa: CASSLAPFLPYGYTF
j_call: TRBJ1-2; d_call: TRBD1; v_call: TRBV29-1; clone_size: .; cdr3_nt: TGCAGCGTTGGAGGGGACAGAAGAGATGGCTACACCTTC; cdr3_aa: CSVGGDRRDGYTF
j_call: TRBJ2-7; d_call: .; v_call: TRBV5-1; clone_size: .; cdr3_nt: TGCGCCAGCAGCTCCGGGACTTTCTCCGGGGTGGGTGAGCAGTACTTC; cdr3_aa: CASSSGTFSGVGEQYF
j_call: TRBJ1-2; d_call: .; v_call: TRBV5-1; clone_size: .; cdr3_nt: TGCGCCAGCAGCTTGGCGAGGAACTCTCCCAATTTGGATGGCTACACCTTC; cdr3_aa: CASSLARNSPNLDGYTF
j_call: TRBJ2-1; d_call: .; v_call: TRBV30; clone_size: .; cdr3_nt: TGTGCCTGGAGTGTATCCAGTGCTGAGCAGTTCTTC; cdr3_aa: CAWSVSSAEQFF
j_call: TRBJ1-3; d_call: TRBD1; v_call: TRBV6-5; clone_size: .; cdr3_nt: TGTGCCAGCAGTTCCCATGGGACAGCTGGAAACACCATATATTTT; cdr3_aa: CASSSHGTAGNTIYF
j_call: TRBJ2-3; d_call: TRBD2; v_call: TRBV15; clone_size: .; cdr3_nt: TGTGCCACCAGCAGGGCCGGGACTAGCGGGAGGGGGGCGTATTTT; cdr3_aa: CATSRAGTSGRGAYF
j_call: TRBJ2-1; d_call: TRBD2; v_call: TRBV5-1; clone_size: .; cdr3_nt: TGCGCCAGCTCACTAACCGGGACTAGCGGTATGGATGAGCAGTTCTTC; cdr3_aa: CASSLTGTSGMDEQFF
j_call: TRBJ2-7; d_call: TRBD1; v_call: TRBV18; clone_size: .; cdr3_nt: TGTGCCAGCTCAAGAGACAGGGATGAAGAGCAGTACTTC; cdr3_aa: CASSRDRDEEQYF
j_call: TRBJ1-1; d_call: .; v_call: TRBV28; clone_size: .; cdr3_nt: TGTGCCAGCAGTTTACCCCAGTCTGAAGCTTTCTTT; cdr3_aa: CASSLPQSEAFF
j_call: TRBJ2-5; d_call: TRBD2; v_call: TRBV4-1; clone_size: .; cdr3_nt: TGCGCCAGCAGCCAAGTGGGGCTAGCGGGCCAAGAGACCCAGTACTTC; cdr3_aa: CASSQVGLAGQETQYF
j_call: TRBJ2-7; d_call: TRBD1; v_call: TRBV2; clone_size: .; cdr3_nt: TGTGCCAGCAGTGCCGGGACAGGGGGGCCCTACGAGCAGTACTTC; cdr3_aa: CASSAGTGGPYEQYF
j_call: TRBJ1-5; d_call: .; v_call: TRBV21-1; clone_size: .; cdr3_nt: TGTGCCAGCAGCACCGGGACACCTAGCAATCAGCCCCAGCATTTT; cdr3_aa: CASSTGTPSNQPQHF
j_call: TRBJ2-5; d_call: .; v_call: TRBV20-1; clone_size: few; cdr3_nt: TGCAGTGCTATTCAGCAAGAGACCCAGTACTTC; cdr3_aa: CSAIQQETQYF
j_call: TRBJ1-1; d_call: .; v_call: TRBV29-1; clone_size: .; cdr3_nt: TGCAGCGTTATGGTCAGTTTGAACACTGAAGCTTTCTTT; cdr3_aa: CSVMVSLNTEAFF
j_call: TRBJ1-5; d_call: .; v_call: TRBV7-9; clone_size: .; cdr3_nt: TGTGCCAGCAGCTTAGGATCAGGGATTGATCAGCCCCAGCATTTT; cdr3_aa: CASSLGSGIDQPQHF
j_call: TRBJ1-2; d_call: .; v_call: TRBV5-1; clone_size: .; cdr3_nt: TGCGCCAGCAGAGAAGTCAGGGTGGGACACGGCTACACCTTC; cdr3_aa: CASREVRVGHGYTF
j_call: TRBJ2-1; d_call: TRBD1; v_call: TRBV5-1; clone_size: .; cdr3_nt: TGCGCCAGCAGCTTGGGGGGGACAGGGAGCTCCTACAATGAGCAGTTCTTC; cdr3_aa: CASSLGGTGSSYNEQFF
j_call: TRBJ2-3; d_call: TRBD2; v_call: TRBV5-6; clone_size: .; cdr3_nt: TGTGCCAGCAGGCGGCTAGCGGGCGGTCGGATTATCACAGATACGCAGTATTTT; cdr3_aa: CASRRLAGGRIITDTQYF
j_call: TRBJ2-7; d_call: TRBD1; v_call: TRBV6-1; clone_size: .; cdr3_nt: TGTGCCAGCAGTGAAGGACTAGGGACAGGGGTCGACGAGCAGTACTTC; cdr3_aa: CASSEGLGTGVDEQYF
j_call: TRBJ2-5; d_call: TRBD2; v_call: TRBV12-5; clone_size: .; cdr3_nt: TGTGCTAGTGGCTTTAGCGGGAGCGAGACCCAGTACTTC; cdr3_aa: CASGFSGSETQYF
j_call: TRBJ2-1; d_call: TRBD1; v_call: TRBV6-1; clone_size: .; cdr3_nt: TGTGCCAGCAGGGACAGGGGTACATACAATGAGCAGTTCTTC; cdr3_aa: CASRDRGTYNEQFF
j_call: TRBJ1-2; d_call: .; v_call: TRBV5-1; clone_size: once; cdr3_nt: TGCGCCAGCAGCTTCCAGGGTCCCCTTGGGTATGGCTACACCTTC; cdr3_aa: CASSFQGPLGYGYTF
j_call: TRBJ2-2; d_call: TRBD1; v_call: TRBV6-4; clone_size: .; cdr3_nt: TGTGCCAGCAGACCCGACAGGGGTGCCGGGGAGCTGTTTTTT; cdr3_aa: CASRPDRGAGELFF
j_call: TRBJ2-3; d_call: .; v_call: TRBV21-1; clone_size: .; cdr3_nt: TGTGCCAGCAGCAAAGTACAGGAGCGGGAGGGACCCACAGATACGCAGTATTTT; cdr3_aa: CASSKVQEREGPTDTQYF
j_call: TRBJ2-1; d_call: .; v_call: TRBV7-7; clone_size: .; cdr3_nt: TGTGCTAGCAGCTTAGGGCAGGGAGGCCACAATGAGCAGTTCTTC; cdr3_aa: CASSLGQGGHNEQFF